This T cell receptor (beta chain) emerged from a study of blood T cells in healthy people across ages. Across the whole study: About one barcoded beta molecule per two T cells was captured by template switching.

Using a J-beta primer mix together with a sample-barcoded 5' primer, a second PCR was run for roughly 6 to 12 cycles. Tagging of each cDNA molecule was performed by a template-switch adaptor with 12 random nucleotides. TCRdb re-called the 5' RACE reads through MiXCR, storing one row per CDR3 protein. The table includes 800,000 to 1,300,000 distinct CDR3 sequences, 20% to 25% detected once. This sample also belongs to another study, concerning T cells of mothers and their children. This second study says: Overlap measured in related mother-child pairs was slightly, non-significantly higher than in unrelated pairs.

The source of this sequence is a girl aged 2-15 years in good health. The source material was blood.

The chain's CDR3 is CASSLASMYNEQFF. The CDR3 region has the DNA TGTGCCAGCAGCTTAGCATCCATGTACAATGAGCAGTTCTTC. The chain combines TRBV11-2 with TRBJ2-1; D is unclear. The CDR3 covers 14 residues. Germline V gives CDR1 SGHAT, CDR2 FQNNGV. The V end lost 1 base, the J end lost 4 bases, and 8 bases lay between the germline ends.